A selection of T cell receptor beta chains follows, all from one sample in a study of blood T cell repertoires in COVID-19. Clones were read by immunoSEQ multiplex PCR, and TCRdb kept only the in-frame ones, dropping some. The table has a few hundred thousand clones, about nine tenths seen once. The sample was peripheral blood. These receptors were taken from a man between 45 and 60 years old with active or convalescent COVID-19. Each CDR3 is given with its conserved first and last residue. A D gene is named only where the DNA matches it firmly. The listing skips clone size in some rows; elsewhere it reads once, few, many or a size class.

d_gene,v_gene,j_gene,abundance,CDR3nt,CDR3aa
TRBD2,TRBV30,TRBJ2-1,-,TGTGCCTGCAAAACACCGCGGGCTAGCGGGACTTACAATGAGCAGTTCTTC,CACKTPRASGTYNEQFF
TRBD1,TRBV18,TRBJ2-5,-,TGTGCCAGCTCATCAGACAGGGCCCAAGAGACCCAGTACTTC,CASSSDRAQETQYF
TRBD1,TRBV20-1,TRBJ2-7,-,TGCAGTGCTAGTCGGTTCCCGACAGGGTATTACGAGCAGTACTTC,CSASRFPTGYYEQYF
-,TRBV30,TRBJ1-6,-,TGTGCCTGGAGGAGGACAGTCTGGAATTCACCCCTCCACTTT,CAWRRTVWNSPLHF
TRBD1,TRBV29-1,TRBJ2-2,-,TGCAGCGCCGGACAGGGGAGTTACGGGGAGCTGTTTTTT,CSAGQGSYGELFF
TRBD2,TRBV4-3,TRBJ2-1,once,TGCGCCAGCAGCCAAGAAAGGGGCGCGGGGGTATATGCCTACAATGAGCAGTTCTTC,CASSQERGAGVYAYNEQFF
-,TRBV10-3,TRBJ2-7,-,TGTGCCATCAGTGACGGCGGGGTGAGCTCCTACGAGCAGTACTTC,CAISDGGVSSYEQYF
-,TRBV20-1,TRBJ2-1,once,TGCAGTGCTAGTGAGAACAGGGCAGTAGCTTACAATGAGCAGTTCTTC,CSASENRAVAYNEQFF
TRBD1,TRBV28,TRBJ1-3,once,TGTGCCAGCAGTTCTGGGACAGAGCCCCACCCCATATATTTT,CASSSGTEPHPIYF
-,TRBV5-1,TRBJ2-1,-,TGCGCCAGCAGCAGCAGGGCCGACAATGAGCAGTTCTTC,CASSSRADNEQFF
-,TRBV9,TRBJ2-1,-,TGTGCCAGCAGCGTAGGGGGGACACTCTTAGATGAGCAGTTCTTC,CASSVGGTLLDEQFF
-,TRBV11-1,TRBJ2-1,-,TGTGCCAGCAGCTACAGCGGGTCAAGCAATGAGCAGTTCTTC,CASSYSGSSNEQFF
TRBD2,TRBV7-2,TRBJ2-5,-,TGTGCCAGCAGCTCAGGGACTAGCGCGTTTCAAGAGACCCAGTACTTC,CASSSGTSAFQETQYF
TRBD2,TRBV3-1/TRBV3-2,TRBJ2-2,-,TGTGCCAGCAGCCAAGACGGAGGGGAGGGGCTGAACACCGGGGAGCTGTTTTTT,CASSQDGGEGLNTGELFF
TRBD1,TRBV11-2,TRBJ2-7,-,TGTGCCAGCAGCACCCCCCGCCGCCGGACAGGGGCCTACGAGCAGTACTTC,CASSTPRRRTGAYEQYF
-,TRBV18,TRBJ1-4,-,TGTGCCAGCTCACCACTACAACATGAAAAACTGTTTTTT,CASSPLQHEKLFF
TRBD1,TRBV10-3,TRBJ1-1,-,TGTGCCATGCAGGGACAGGGGAACACTGAAGCTTTCTTT,CAMQGQGNTEAFF
TRBD2,TRBV7-2,TRBJ2-1,once,TGTGCCAGCAGCTTAGTTGCGGGGGGGCTGGGTTCCTACAATGAGCAGTTCTTC,CASSLVAGGLGSYNEQFF
-,TRBV27,TRBJ1-1,-,TGTGCCAGCAAGAACCAGGGGATGGGCACTGAAGCTTTCTTT,CASKNQGMGTEAFF
TRBD2,TRBV5-1,TRBJ2-2,-,TGCGCCAGCGGGAGCGGGATCACGAACACCGGGGAGCTGTTTTTT,CASGSGITNTGELFF
-,TRBV7-8,TRBJ2-7,-,TGTGCCAGTCGGACGGGAGTAACCTACGAGCAGTACTTC,CASRTGVTYEQYF
-,TRBV12-3/TRBV12-4,TRBJ2-2,-,TGTGCCAGCAGACGGCGGGAGGAGCTGTTTTTT,CASRRREELFF